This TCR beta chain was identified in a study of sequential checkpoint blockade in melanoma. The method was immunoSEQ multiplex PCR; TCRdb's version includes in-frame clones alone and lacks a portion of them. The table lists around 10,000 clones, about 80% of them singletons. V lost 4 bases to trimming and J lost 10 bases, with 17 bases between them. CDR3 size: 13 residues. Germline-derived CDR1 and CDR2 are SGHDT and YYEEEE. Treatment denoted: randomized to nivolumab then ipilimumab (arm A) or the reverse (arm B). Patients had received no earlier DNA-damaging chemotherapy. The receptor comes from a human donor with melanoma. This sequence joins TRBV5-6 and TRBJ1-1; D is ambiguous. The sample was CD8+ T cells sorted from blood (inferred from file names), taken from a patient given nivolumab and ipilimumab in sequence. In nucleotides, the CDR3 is TGTGCCAGCAGCGCCGGGATTTTCAAGGCAGCTTTCTTT. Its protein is CASSAGIFKAAFF.